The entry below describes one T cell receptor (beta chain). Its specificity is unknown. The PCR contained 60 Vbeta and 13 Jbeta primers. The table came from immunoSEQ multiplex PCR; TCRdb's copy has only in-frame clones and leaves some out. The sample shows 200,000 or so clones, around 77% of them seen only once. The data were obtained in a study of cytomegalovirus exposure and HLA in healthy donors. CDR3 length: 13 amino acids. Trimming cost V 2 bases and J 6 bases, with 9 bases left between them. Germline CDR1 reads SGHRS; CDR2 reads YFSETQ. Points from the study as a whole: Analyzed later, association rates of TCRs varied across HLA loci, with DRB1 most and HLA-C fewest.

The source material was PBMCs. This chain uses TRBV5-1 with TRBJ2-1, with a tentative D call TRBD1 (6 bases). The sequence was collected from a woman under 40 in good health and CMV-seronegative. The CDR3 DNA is TGCGCCAGCAGCTTCGAAGGGGGCAATGAGCAGTTCTTC. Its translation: CASSFEGGNEQFF.